A single sample is the source of the 11 T cell receptor beta chains below, sequenced in a study of T cell changes during pregnancy in multiple sclerosis. Sequencing was performed with immunoSEQ multiplex PCR; in TCRdb, only in-frame clones are kept and a portion is missing. The sample records 45,000 to 55,000 clones, approximately 92% being singletons. The source was CD4+ T cells from peripheral blood mononuclear cells, collected in the second trimester of pregnancy. These receptors all stem from a female donor in good health, enrolled as a control in a pregnancy study.

The chain recombines TRBV28 with TRBJ2-2; perhaps TRBD1 as D (5 bases). The CDR3 extends over 14 amino acids. The ends were cut back, 6 bases at V and 7 bases at J, with 15 bases in the middle. Germline V gene data show CDR1 as MDHEN and CDR2 as SYDVKM. CDR3 protein: CASRKGILNGELFF. CDR3 DNA sequence: TGTGCCAGCAGGAAGGGGATTCTGAACGGGGAGCTGTTTTTT.

The V gene is TRBV11-2, the J gene TRBJ1-2; D may be TRBD1 (6 bases). The V gene's germline CDR1 is SGHAT and CDR2 FQNNGV. The CDR3 contains 14 residues. Deletions cut 7 bases from V and 8 bases from J, with 20 bases between. The CDR3 here is CASTRSGARGGYTF. DNA of the CDR3: TGTGCCAGCACCCGATCAGGGGCGCGAGGGGGCTACACCTTC.

The J gene is TRBJ2-1, the V gene TRBV2, with TRBD2 matching 10 bases. The J segment lost 7 bases and the V segment lost 3 bases, leaving 3 bases of the junction unmatched. Germline V gives CDR1 SNHLY, CDR2 FYNNEI. The CDR3 is 14 amino acids. As DNA, the CDR3 is TGTGCCAGCAGTGATCTAGCGGGGGAGAATGAGCAGTTCTTC. Translating it yields CASSDLAGENEQFF.

The chain couples TRBV11-2 to TRBJ2-1, with TRBD2 as a possible D gene (6 bases). Germline values: CDR1 SGHAT, CDR2 FQNNGV. The CDR3 is 18 residues long. Trimming cost V 3 bases and J 3 bases, with 21 bases left between them. As DNA, the CDR3 is TGTGCCAGCAGCTTGGCGACAAACCTCCTGGACTACTACAATGAGCAGTTCTTC. Protein: CASSLATNLLDYYNEQFF.

The chain is built from TRBV5-1 and TRBJ1-1; D unresolved. V lost 4 bases and J 4 bases, leaving 11 bases between the germline ends. This CDR3 region has 13 residues. Germline loops: CDR1 SGHRS, CDR2 YFSETQ. The DNA for the CDR3 is TGCGCCAGCAGCGGTCTGGGGAGCACTGAAGCTTTCTTT. It encodes CASSGLGSTEAFF.

The chain is built from TRBV5-1 and TRBJ2-2, with D maybe TRBD1 (6 bases). Trimming cost V 2 bases and J 0 bases, with 8 bases left between them. CDR3 size: 15 residues. The germline V gene has CDR1 SGHRS and CDR2 YFSETQ. Here the CDR3 reads CASSFGQPNTGELFF. The CDR3 bases are TGCGCCAGCAGCTTCGGACAGCCGAACACCGGGGAGCTGTTTTTT.

This sequence joins TRBV7-3 and TRBJ2-1; tentatively, D is TRBD1 (6 bases). Trimming stripped 5 bases from V and 9 bases from J, with 17 bases between. The germline CDR1 and CDR2 sequences are SGHTA and FQGTGA. The CDR3 runs 14 residues. CDR3 in DNA: TGTGCCAGCAGCCCTAGGACAGACAACCCTGAGCAGTTCTTC. Its protein product is CASSPRTDNPEQFF.

The V and J genes are TRBV11-3 and TRBJ2-1; no clear D gene. The CDR3 covers 13 residues. Germline V gene lookup returns CDR1 SGHNT and CDR2 YENEEA. V shed 2 bases and J shed 7 bases, with 9 bases lying between them. The CDR3 nucleotides are TGTGCCAGCAGCTTAATCGGTCCAAATGAGCAGTTCTTC. Translating it yields CASSLIGPNEQFF.

The chain joins TRBV28 to TRBJ2-3, with 7 bases matching TRBD2. The CDR3 length is 14 residues. Germline V gene sequence: CDR1 MDHEN, CDR2 SYDVKM. V trimming: 2 bases; J trimming: 2 bases; junction bases outside the gene matches: 1. The CDR3 region has the DNA TGTGCCAGCAGTTTAGCGGGAGCCACAGATACGCAGTATTTT. Translation gives CASSLAGATDTQYF.

This chain uses TRBV28 with TRBJ1-1; 7 bases match TRBD1. V lost 5 bases to trimming and J lost 5 bases; unmatched junction nucleotides: 8. The germline gives CDR1 MDHEN, CDR2 SYDVKM. The CDR3 is 14 amino acids. The CDR3 reads CASSDQGGVTEAFF. CDR3 nucleotides: TGTGCCAGCAGTGATCAGGGGGGAGTTACTGAAGCTTTCTTT.

The V call is TRBV6-1, the J call TRBJ1-4; possible D gene TRBD1, 6 bases. Between the trimmed V and J ends, which lost 4 bases and 5 bases, there was a span of 14 bases. CDR1 is MNHNS, CDR2 SASEGT, per germline. This CDR3 is 15 amino acids long. The CDR3 DNA reads as TGTGCCAGCAGTGCCACGGGGACACCCAATGAAAAACTGTTTTTT. It yields the protein CASSATGTPNEKLFF.